Described below is a single TCR beta chain sequence and its context. This sample is part of a study of blood T cell repertoires in COVID-19. For the study at large: In each case, the material was cDNA or gDNA derived from T cells, B-cell-depleted T cells, or PBMCs.

Participants reported their clinical history, and cohort assignment relied on those reports. With V trimmed by 0 bases and J by 5 bases, 7 bases remained unmatched. The CDR3 has 16 residues. Germline V gene sequence: CDR1 SGDLS, CDR2 YYNGEE. In the study's own analysis: Estimation of nucleated cell counts was performed using reference gene primer amplification. Here immunoSEQ multiplex PCR was the method, and the copy in TCRdb shows in-frame clones only, minus some. The DNA was the basis for D and trimming; V, J and clone size are from that table. The sample yields about 220,000 clones, approximately 86% seen once.

This TCR was sampled from a woman under 40 with acute COVID-19. This chain uses TRBV9 with TRBJ2-2; 7 nucleotides match TRBD1. Sequenced sample: PBMCs or T cells enriched from blood (not recorded which). CDR3 sequence: CASSVAPRGRTGELFF. CDR3 DNA sequence: TGTGCCAGCAGCGTAGCTCCGAGGGGGCGGACCGGGGAGCTGTTTTTT.